The clone carrying this T cell receptor (beta chain) was counted only a few times. No antigen is known for it. Sequenced by immunoSEQ multiplex PCR; TCRdb stores in-frame clones only, minus some. In the table there are roughly 150,000 clones, around 88% of which are singletons. V dropped 4 bases and J dropped 11; count of bases not matched to a gene: 9. The CDR3 extends over 14 amino acids. Looked up from germline, CDR1 is SGHRS and CDR2 is YFSETQ. The sample belongs to a study of T cell responses to AZD1222 COVID-19 vaccine. Study-wide points: Donors were largely white British and mainly female; clonal diversity was possibly underestimated. Unmutated regions of variants are reportedly targeted by nearly half of spike-specific TCRs. Breadth and depth of Spike-specific TCRs rose after two AZD1222 doses.

The gene calls are TRBV5-1 and TRBJ1-6, with TRBD1 identical over 7 bases. Sequencing was performed on peripheral blood, taken on day 0 of MenACWY control vaccination. The TCR originated in an adult in good health. For the CDR3, the DNA is TGCGCCAGCAGCCCGATGACAGGGTCAACACCCCTCCACTTT. Translated, it gives CASSPMTGSTPLHF.